Listed below are T cell receptor beta chains from one sample, sequenced in a study of shared clonotypes between healthy human individuals. Clones were read by immunoSEQ multiplex PCR, and TCRdb kept only the in-frame ones, dropping some. The sample lists some 2,100,000 clones, more than 85% occurring once. The sequenced sample was naive CD8+ T cells from PBMCs. All receptors derive from a man aged 18 to 30 in good health. Some clones in this sample may be carry-over from other donors' samples. Each CDR3 is given with its conserved first and last residue. Fields, in order: CDR3 length, J gene, V gene, D gene, clone size, CDR3 protein, CDR3 DNA. The D gene is left open where the match is weak. Clone size appears in some rows only: once, few, many, or a class for an expanded clone.

14	TRBJ2-1	TRBV13	TRBD2	once	CASSHGTSGREQFF	TGTGCCAGCAGCCATGGGACTAGCGGGAGAGAGCAGTTCTTC
15	TRBJ2-1	TRBV10-3	-	-	CAIMVATTSYNEQFF	TGTGCCATCATGGTGGCGACTACGTCGTACAATGAGCAGTTCTTC
14	TRBJ2-7	TRBV29-1	TRBD1	-	CSVVWTGPDYEQYF	TGCAGCGTTGTGTGGACAGGGCCTGACTACGAGCAGTACTTC
15	TRBJ1-5	TRBV19	-	few	CASSNSGGSNQPQHF	TGTGCCAGTAGTAACTCGGGCGGTAGCAATCAGCCCCAGCATTTT
13	TRBJ2-7	TRBV10-3	TRBD2	once	CAIGTSGTYEQYF	TGTGCCATCGGGACTAGCGGGACCTACGAGCAGTACTTC
17	TRBJ2-2	TRBV28	-	-	CASSLLKWTEVTGELFF	TGTGCCAGCAGTTTATTAAAATGGACAGAGGTCACCGGGGAGCTGTTTTTT
18	TRBJ2-3	TRBV7-2	TRBD2	-	CASTTSAAGGHTTDTQYF	TGTGCCAGCACCACCTCCGCCGCGGGAGGGCATACCACAGATACGCAGTATTTT
15	TRBJ1-1	TRBV28	TRBD1	once	CASSWDSQMNTEAFF	TGTGCCAGCAGTTGGGACAGCCAAATGAACACTGAAGCTTTCTTT
13	TRBJ2-7	TRBV27	-	-	CASSQGGWYEQYF	TGTGCCAGCAGTCAGGGGGGTTGGTACGAGCAGTACTTC
14	TRBJ2-7	TRBV30	TRBD2	-	CAWSQTGGSYEQYF	TGTGCCTGGAGCCAAACGGGAGGGTCCTACGAGCAGTACTTC
14	TRBJ2-1	TRBV9	-	-	CASSVGGRQYEQFF	TGTGCCAGCAGCGTAGGTGGGCGGCAATATGAGCAGTTCTTC
15	TRBJ2-5	TRBV11-2	TRBD2	-	CASSLGERDRETQYF	TGTGCCAGCAGCCTCGGGGAGCGGGATAGGGAGACCCAGTACTTC
17	TRBJ2-3	TRBV28	TRBD2	-	CASSTRLAGPMADTQYF	TGTGCCAGCAGTACCCGACTAGCGGGACCAATGGCAGATACGCAGTATTTT
17	TRBJ1-1	TRBV27	TRBD1	once	CASSLLTGQGVNTEAFF	TGTGCCAGCAGTTTACTAACGGGACAGGGGGTGAACACTGAAGCTTTCTTT
15	TRBJ2-5	TRBV5-4	-	-	CASSLFSRAGETQYF	TGTGCCAGCAGCTTGTTTTCCAGGGCTGGAGAGACCCAGTACTTC
13	TRBJ1-1	TRBV29-1	-	few	CSVEARGDTEAFF	TGCAGCGTTGAAGCCAGGGGCGACACTGAAGCTTTCTTT
17	TRBJ2-1	TRBV7-2	TRBD2	-	CASSLTGGAASYNEQFF	TGTGCCAGCAGCCTGACGGGGGGAGCGGCCTCCTACAATGAGCAGTTCTTC
14	TRBJ1-4	TRBV19	-	-	CASSMYRANEKLFF	TGTGCCAGTAGTATGTATAGGGCTAATGAAAAACTGTTTTTT
11	TRBJ2-7	TRBV5-6	-	-	CASSAAEEQYF	TGTGCCAGCAGCGCAGCGGAGGAGCAGTACTTC
15	TRBJ1-1	TRBV13	TRBD1	-	CASSGPGTGDTEAFF	TGTGCCAGCAGCGGACCCGGGACAGGGGATACTGAAGCTTTCTTT
17	TRBJ2-1	TRBV4-1	TRBD2	-	CASSQAGTSGSKNEQFF	TGCGCCAGCAGCCAAGCAGGGACTAGCGGGAGTAAGAATGAGCAGTTCTTC
16	TRBJ1-5	TRBV4-1	-	-	CASSLSRGLSNQPQHF	TGCGCCAGCAGTCTTTCCCGCGGCCTCAGCAATCAGCCCCAGCATTTT
12	TRBJ2-1	TRBV7-9	-	-	CASSLALGEQFF	TGTGCCAGCAGCTTAGCTTTAGGTGAGCAGTTCTTC
16	TRBJ2-3	TRBV7-8	TRBD2	-	CASSLGLLTSTDTQYF	TGTGCCAGCAGCCTGGGACTACTAACTAGCACAGATACGCAGTATTTT
14	TRBJ2-2	TRBV9	-	-	CASSVEGSPRELFF	TGTGCCAGCAGCGTAGAGGGGAGCCCCCGGGAGCTGTTTTTT
15	TRBJ1-3	TRBV5-8	-	-	CASSLAAVGGNTIYF	TGTGCCAGCAGCTTGGCGGCCGTCGGCGGAAACACCATATATTTT
15	TRBJ2-1	TRBV4-3	-	-	CASSVNPSSYNEQFF	TGCGCCAGCAGCGTTAACCCTAGCTCCTACAATGAGCAGTTCTTC
15	TRBJ2-5	TRBV28	-	-	CASSLILLAQETQYF	TGTGCCAGCAGTTTAATTCTACTAGCTCAAGAGACCCAGTACTTC
13	TRBJ2-7	TRBV29-1	-	-	CSVDFVGSYEQYF	TGCAGCGTTGACTTCGTCGGCTCCTACGAGCAGTACTTC